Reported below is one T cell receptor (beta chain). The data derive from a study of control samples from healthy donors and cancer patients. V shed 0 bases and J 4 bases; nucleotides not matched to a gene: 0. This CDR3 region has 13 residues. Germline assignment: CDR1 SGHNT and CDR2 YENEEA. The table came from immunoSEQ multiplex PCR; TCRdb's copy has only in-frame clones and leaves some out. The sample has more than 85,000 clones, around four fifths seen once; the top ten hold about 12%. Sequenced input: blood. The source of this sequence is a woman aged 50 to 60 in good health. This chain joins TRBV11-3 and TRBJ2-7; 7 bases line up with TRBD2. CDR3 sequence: CASSLEGGYEQYF. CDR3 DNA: TGTGCCAGCAGCTTAGAGGGAGGGTACGAGCAGTACTTC.